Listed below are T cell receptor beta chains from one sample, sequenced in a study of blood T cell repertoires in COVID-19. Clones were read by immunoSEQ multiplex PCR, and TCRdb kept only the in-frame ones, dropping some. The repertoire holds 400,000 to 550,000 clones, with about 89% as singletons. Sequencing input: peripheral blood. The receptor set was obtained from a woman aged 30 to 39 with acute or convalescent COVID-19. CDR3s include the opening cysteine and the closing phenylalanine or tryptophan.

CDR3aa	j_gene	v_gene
CSAPDRETQYF	TRBJ2-5	TRBV20-1
CASRFGVGGLETQYF	TRBJ2-5	TRBV28
CASSYVWDRASGANVLTF	TRBJ2-6	TRBV5-5
CASSVGVAGGQETQYF	TRBJ2-5	TRBV9
CASPHGRHPGGDYEQYF	TRBJ2-7	TRBV18
CASRPGTSGETQYF	TRBJ2-5	TRBV6-5
CASSFGQGAGELFF	TRBJ2-2	TRBV7-3
CASSLPDSPRWDEQFF	TRBJ2-1	TRBV4-2
CASSVGTGTYNEQFF	TRBJ2-1	TRBV9
CAWSLQGNQPQHF	TRBJ1-5	TRBV30
CASTKAGPSSYEQYF	TRBJ2-7	TRBV28
CASSPGQKISQFF	TRBJ2-1	TRBV3-1/TRBV3-2
CASRPSGGAGDTQYF	TRBJ2-3	TRBV7-8
CASSSNYEQYF	TRBJ2-7	TRBV5-5
CASIPSGGEIGGYTF	TRBJ1-2	TRBV6-6
CASGLVLWGQEYSNQPQHF	TRBJ1-5	TRBV12-5
CSVDRRVPRGLKTEAFF	TRBJ1-1	TRBV29-1
CASSHNTVAGTGSEKLFF	TRBJ1-4	TRBV4-1
CASSQEFGRNEQYF	TRBJ2-7	TRBV4-1
CASSGELAGGTPNTDTQYF	TRBJ2-3	TRBV19
CASSLDPGRSSYEQYF	TRBJ2-7	TRBV5-4
CASRQGLNTEAFF	TRBJ1-1	TRBV19
CASSEVLGVDTQYF	TRBJ2-3	TRBV2
CASSLLMTGSGELFF	TRBJ2-2	TRBV4-1
CASSPVSVDTIYF	TRBJ1-3	TRBV12-3/TRBV12-4
CASSQEAGIETQYF	TRBJ2-5	TRBV3-1/TRBV3-2
CASSLSHEQYF	TRBJ2-7	TRBV5-1
CASSAGDRGVRETQYF	TRBJ2-5	TRBV5-4
CASSQDLRYTEAFF	TRBJ1-1	TRBV14
CASVGTGSVTQYF	TRBJ2-3	TRBV12-5
CASSLGRQAGSAQHF	TRBJ1-5	TRBV19
CAWGDRGYQPQHF	TRBJ1-5	TRBV30
CASSPVEGLFVNTEAFF	TRBJ1-1	TRBV18
CASSLVRYNEQFF	TRBJ2-1	TRBV12-3/TRBV12-4
CASSLDLEQYF	TRBJ2-7	TRBV5-1
CAWSGHRLAGGRKTQYF	TRBJ2-5	TRBV30
CSASGQQETQYF	TRBJ2-5	TRBV20-1
CASSQDFLRSRNTIYF	TRBJ1-3	TRBV14
CASGTGVDYGYTF	TRBJ1-2	TRBV5-1
CASSLAGSTDTQYF	TRBJ2-3	TRBV11-2
CASSDSGGRDEQFF	TRBJ2-1	TRBV10-1
CAWRPGTGYGYTF	TRBJ1-2	TRBV30
CASNYRGRFNEQFF	TRBJ2-1	TRBV5-5
CASSLFAGSGQPQHF	TRBJ1-5	TRBV5-6
CSVERDNEQFF	TRBJ2-1	TRBV20-1
CASSSIRTGGNTEAFF	TRBJ1-1	TRBV28
CASSLKREKLFF	TRBJ1-4	TRBV12-3/TRBV12-4
CASSPPLQGEFYEQYF	TRBJ2-7	TRBV7-9
CASSSGTGGPNEKLFF	TRBJ1-4	TRBV7-9
CASSLFPRTSLETQYF	TRBJ2-5	TRBV7-7
CASRGFTEAFF	TRBJ1-1	TRBV28
CASSPETGLGARAFF	TRBJ1-1	TRBV18
CASKKTHRGRPYTEAFF	TRBJ1-1	TRBV27
CASSQNGVETQYF	TRBJ2-5	TRBV6-5
CASSNSNRGRMFF	TRBJ2-1	TRBV6-5